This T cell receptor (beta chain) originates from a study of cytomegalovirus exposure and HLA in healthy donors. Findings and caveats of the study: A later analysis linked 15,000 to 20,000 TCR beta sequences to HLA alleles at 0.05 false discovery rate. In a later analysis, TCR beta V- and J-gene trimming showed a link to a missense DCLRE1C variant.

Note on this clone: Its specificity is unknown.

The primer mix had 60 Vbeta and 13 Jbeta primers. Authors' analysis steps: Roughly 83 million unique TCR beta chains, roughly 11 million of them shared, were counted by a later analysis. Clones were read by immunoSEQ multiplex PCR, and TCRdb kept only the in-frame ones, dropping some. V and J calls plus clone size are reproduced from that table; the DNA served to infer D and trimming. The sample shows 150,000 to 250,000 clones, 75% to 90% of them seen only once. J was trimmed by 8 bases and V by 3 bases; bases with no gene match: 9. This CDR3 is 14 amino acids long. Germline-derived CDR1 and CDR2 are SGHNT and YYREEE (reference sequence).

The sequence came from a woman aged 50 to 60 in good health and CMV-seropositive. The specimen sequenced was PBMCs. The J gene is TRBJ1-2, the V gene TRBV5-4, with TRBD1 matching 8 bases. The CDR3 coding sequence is TGTGCCAGCAGCTCCGGACAGGGTGTAGAAGGCTACACCTTC. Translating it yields CASSSGQGVEGYTF.